These 10 T cell receptor beta chains were sequenced from one sample in a study of technical replicates of blood from several donors. Assay used: immunoSEQ multiplex PCR; TCRdb lists only in-frame clones, some missing. The sample carries about 82,000 clones, roughly 95% recorded once. The sample consisted of T cells isolated from PBMCs. The source is a human donor in good health.

This clone showed up just once. The rearrangement uses TRBV2 and TRBJ2-3, with a tentative D call TRBD1 (5 bases). V lost 3 bases, J lost 8 bases, and 9 bases lay in between. In germline, CDR1 is SNHLY, CDR2 FYNNEI. This CDR3 region has 12 residues. In nucleotides, the CDR3 is TGTGCCAGCAGTGAGCAGGGATCTACGCAGTATTTT. Its translation: CASSEQGSTQYF.

The V and J genes are TRBV28 and TRBJ2-7; 9 nucleotides align to TRBD1. V trimming: 11 bases; J trimming: 5 bases; junction bases outside the gene matches: 10. CDR1 is MDHEN and CDR2 is SYDVKM in the germline V gene. The CDR3 spans 13 residues. In DNA, the CDR3 is TGTGCCTGTACCACGGGACAGGGCCACGAGCAGTACTTC. Protein sequence: CACTTGQGHEQYF.

The table lists this clone with a few counts. The chain recombines TRBV7-2 with TRBJ2-2; 7 bases match TRBD2. With 0 bases clipped from V and 5 bases from J, the junction kept 0 bases outside the gene matches. Germline lookup yields CDR1 SGHTA and CDR2 FQGNSA. The CDR3 length is 14 residues. The CDR3 sequence: CASSLAGGTGELFF. DNA for the CDR3: TGTGCCAGCAGCTTAGCGGGAGGGACCGGGGAGCTGTTTTTT.

Here the CDR3 reads CASSLLGVKETQYF. Here the CDR3 DNA reads TGTGCCAGCAGTTTATTAGGAGTAAAAGAGACCCAGTACTTC. The genes are TRBV27 and TRBJ2-5; no firm D call. This CDR3 is 14 amino acids long. The germline V gene encodes CDR1 MNHEY and CDR2 SMNVEV (reference sequence). Trimming removed 1 base at V and 3 bases at J, with 9 bases between.

This sequence joins TRBV9 and TRBJ2-6; 11 bases line up with TRBD2. CDR1 and CDR2 (germline): SGDLS, YYNGEE. This CDR3 is 19 amino acids long. With 4 bases clipped from V and 4 bases from J, the junction kept 13 bases outside the gene matches. The CDR3 DNA sequence: TGTGCCAGCAGCAAGCGACTAGCGGGGCAAGCGGTAGGGGCCAACGTCCTGACTTTC. Protein: CASSKRLAGQAVGANVLTF.

The chain combines TRBV7-2 with TRBJ1-1, with 8 bases lining up with TRBD1. The CDR3 is 15 residues long. V gave up 2 bases and J gave up 7 bases; unmatched junction bases: 9. In germline, CDR1 is SGHTA, CDR2 FQGNSA. In DNA form, the CDR3 reads TGTGCCAGCAGCTTATCCTGGACAGGGTTCGGTGAAGCTTTCTTT. Translation gives CASSLSWTGFGEAFF.

The J gene is TRBJ1-5, the V gene TRBV10-3; no reliable D call. This CDR3 is built from 13 residues. Trimming took 8 bases from V and 1 from J, leaving 9 bases between them. Germline CDR1 is ENHRY and CDR2 is SYGVKD. CDR3 protein: CAIRFGSNQPQHF. The CDR3 region has the DNA TGTGCCATCCGTTTCGGGAGCAATCAGCCCCAGCATTTT.

The chain is built from TRBV2 and TRBJ2-2; 7 bases map to TRBD1. The germline V gene encodes CDR1 SNHLY and CDR2 FYNNEI. CDR3 length: 14 residues. After removal of 6 bases from V and 8 bases from J, the junction contained 9 bases not matched to a gene. CDR3 sequence: CASSPDRNVGELFF. The CDR3 nucleotides are TGTGCCAGCAGCCCGGACAGGAATGTTGGGGAGCTGTTTTTT.

This chain joins TRBV25-1 and TRBJ1-4, with D possibly TRBD1 on 6 matching bases. This CDR3 has 16 residues. The V and J ends lost 5 bases and 2 bases respectively, with 15 bases between them. The germline V gene encodes CDR1 MGHDK and CDR2 SYGVNS. In nucleotides, the CDR3 is TGTGCCAGCAGTAACCGGGGGGGCACTACTAATGAAAAACTGTTTTTT. This gives the protein CASSNRGGTTNEKLFF.

The chain joins TRBV30 to TRBJ2-7, with 7 bases aligning to TRBD1. V lost 4 bases to trimming and J lost 5 bases; unmatched junction nucleotides: 5. The CDR3 contains 12 residues. Germline V gene lookup returns CDR1 GTSNPN and CDR2 SVGIG (reference sequence). The CDR3 DNA reads TGTGCCTGGAAGGGACAGTGGAACGAGCAGTACTTC. Protein product: CAWKGQWNEQYF.